This T cell receptor (beta chain) derives from a study of T cells in tuberculosis. Findings of the study overall: GEM motif frequencies gave over 60% accuracy; the GMM repertoire gave almost 90%.

Documented time point: new active TB diagnosis, blood taken before or within 7 days of starting treatment. Confirmation came from sputum smear and/or culture positivity for M. tuberculosis. CDR1 is SEHNR and CDR2 is FQNEAQ in the germline V gene (reference sequence). Trimming left V 3 bases short and J 6 bases short, with 10 bases between. The CDR3 is 13 residues long. Sequencing used immunoSEQ multiplex PCR; TCRdb keeps in-frame clones, though not all of them. The profile covers 20,000 to 25,000 clones, with approximately 85% appearing a single time and approximately 15% taken by the ten largest. Concerning this clone itself: What it recognizes is unknown.

The J gene is TRBJ2-3, the V gene TRBV7-9; D might be TRBD1 (6 bases). Here the sequenced sample was PBMCs, taken at tuberculosis diagnosis. The receptor was derived from an adult with tuberculosis. The CDR3 spells CASSLVGGDTQYF. As DNA, the CDR3 is TGTGCCAGCAGCTTGGTTGGGGGCGATACGCAGTATTTT.